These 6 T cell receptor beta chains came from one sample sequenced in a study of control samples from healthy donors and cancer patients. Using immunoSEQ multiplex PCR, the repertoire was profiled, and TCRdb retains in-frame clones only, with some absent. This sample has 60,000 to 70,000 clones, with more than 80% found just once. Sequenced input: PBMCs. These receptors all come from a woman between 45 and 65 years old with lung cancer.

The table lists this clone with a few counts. CDR3 nucleotides: TGTGCCAGCTCAACCGGGACGGAGAACTACGAGCAGTACTTC. It codes for CASSTGTENYEQYF. The chain links TRBV18 to TRBJ2-7; D might be TRBD1 or TRBD2, each matching 5 bases. The CDR3 loop spans 14 amino acids. V was clipped by 5 bases and J by 3 bases, with 14 bases between them. Germline CDR1 KGHSH, CDR2 LQKENI. The whole variable domain, filled in from reference TRBV18 and TRBJ2-7, reads NAGVMQNPRHLVRRRGQEARLRCSPMKGHSHVYWYRQLPEEGLKFMVYLQKENIIDESGMPKERFSAEFPKEGPSILRIQQVVRGDSAAYFCASSTGTENYEQYFGPGTRLTVT.

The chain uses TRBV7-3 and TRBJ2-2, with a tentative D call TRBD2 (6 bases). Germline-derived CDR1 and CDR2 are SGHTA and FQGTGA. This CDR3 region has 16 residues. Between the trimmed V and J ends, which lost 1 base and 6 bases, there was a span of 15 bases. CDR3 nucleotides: TGTGCCAGCAGCTTAAGCGGGGCAGGGATGGCCGGGGAGCTGTTTTTT. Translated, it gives CASSLSGAGMAGELFF.

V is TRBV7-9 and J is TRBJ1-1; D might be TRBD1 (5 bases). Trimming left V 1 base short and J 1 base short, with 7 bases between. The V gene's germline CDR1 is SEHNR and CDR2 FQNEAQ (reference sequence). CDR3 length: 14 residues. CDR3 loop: CASSLVGGNTEAFF. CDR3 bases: TGTGCCAGCAGCTTAGTGGGGGGGAACACTGAAGCTTTCTTT. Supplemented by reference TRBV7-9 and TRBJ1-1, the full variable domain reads DTGVSQNPRHKITKRGQNVTFRCDPISEHNRLYWYRQTLGQGPEFLTYFQNEAQLEKSRLLSDRFSAERPKGSFSTLEIQRTEQGDSAMYLCASSLVGGNTEAFFGQGTRLTVV.

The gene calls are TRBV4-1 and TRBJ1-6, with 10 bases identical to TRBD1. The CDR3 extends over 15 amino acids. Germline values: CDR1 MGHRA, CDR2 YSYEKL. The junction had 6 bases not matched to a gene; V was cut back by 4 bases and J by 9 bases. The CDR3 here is CASSPSGTGVSPLHF. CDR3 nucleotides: TGCGCCAGCAGCCCTTCCGGGACAGGGGTTTCACCCCTCCACTTT.

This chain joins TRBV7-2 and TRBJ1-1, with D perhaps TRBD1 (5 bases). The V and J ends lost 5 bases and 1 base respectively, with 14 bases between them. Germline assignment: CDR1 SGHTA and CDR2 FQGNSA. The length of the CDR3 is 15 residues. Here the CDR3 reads CASSPAGGRNTEAFF. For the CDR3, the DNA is TGTGCCAGCAGCCCAGCGGGGGGGAGGAACACTGAAGCTTTCTTT.

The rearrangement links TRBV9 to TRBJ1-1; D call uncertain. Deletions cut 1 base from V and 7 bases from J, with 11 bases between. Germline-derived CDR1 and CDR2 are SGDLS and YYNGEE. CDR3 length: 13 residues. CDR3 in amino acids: CASSVMEGGEAFF. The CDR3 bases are TGTGCCAGCAGCGTAATGGAGGGAGGTGAAGCTTTCTTT.